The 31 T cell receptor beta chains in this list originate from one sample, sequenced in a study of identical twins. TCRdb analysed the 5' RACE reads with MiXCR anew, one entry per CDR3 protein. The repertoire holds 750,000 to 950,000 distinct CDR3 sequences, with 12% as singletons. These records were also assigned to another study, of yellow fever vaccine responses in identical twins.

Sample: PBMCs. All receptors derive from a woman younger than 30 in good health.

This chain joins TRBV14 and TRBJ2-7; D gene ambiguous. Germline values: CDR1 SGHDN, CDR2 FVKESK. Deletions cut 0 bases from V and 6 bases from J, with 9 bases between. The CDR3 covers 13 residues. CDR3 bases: TGTGCCAGCAGCCAAGAGTTCCTAAGCGAGCAGTACGTC. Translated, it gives CASSQEFLSEQYV.

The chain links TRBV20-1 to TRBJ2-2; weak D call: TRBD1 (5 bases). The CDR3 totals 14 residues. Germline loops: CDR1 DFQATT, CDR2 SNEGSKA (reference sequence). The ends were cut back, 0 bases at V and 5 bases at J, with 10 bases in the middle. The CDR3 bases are TGCAGTGCTAGAGATCCAGGGTCAACCGGGGAGCTGTTTTTT. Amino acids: CSARDPGSTGELFF.

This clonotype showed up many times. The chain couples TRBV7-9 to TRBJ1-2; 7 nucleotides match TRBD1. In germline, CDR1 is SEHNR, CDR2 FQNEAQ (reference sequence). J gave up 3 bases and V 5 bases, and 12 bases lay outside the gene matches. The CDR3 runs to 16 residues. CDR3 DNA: TGTGCCAGCAGCGCGATGGACAGGCGAACGGACTATGGCTACACCTTC. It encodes CASSAMDRRTDYGYTF.

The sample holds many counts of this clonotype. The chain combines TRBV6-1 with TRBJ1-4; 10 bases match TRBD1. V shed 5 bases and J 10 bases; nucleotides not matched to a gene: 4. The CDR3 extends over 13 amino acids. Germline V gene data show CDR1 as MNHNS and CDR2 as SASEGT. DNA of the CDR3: TGTGCCAGCAGTCGGGACAGGGGCGGAAAACTGTTTTTT. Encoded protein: CASSRDRGGKLFF.

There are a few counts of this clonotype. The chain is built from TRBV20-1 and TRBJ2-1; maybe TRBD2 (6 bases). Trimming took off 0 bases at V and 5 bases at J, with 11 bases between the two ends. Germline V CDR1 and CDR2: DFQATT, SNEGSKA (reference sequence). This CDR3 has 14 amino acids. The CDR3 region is CSARDGSLNNEQFF. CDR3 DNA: TGCAGTGCTAGAGACGGGAGTCTCAACAATGAGCAGTTCTTC.

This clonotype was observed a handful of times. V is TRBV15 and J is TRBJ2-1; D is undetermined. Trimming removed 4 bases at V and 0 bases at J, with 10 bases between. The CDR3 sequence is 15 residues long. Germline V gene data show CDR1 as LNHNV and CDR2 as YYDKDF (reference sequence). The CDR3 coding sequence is TGTGCCACCAGCATCATCAGGAGCTCCTACAATGAGCAGTTCTTC. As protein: CATSIIRSSYNEQFF.

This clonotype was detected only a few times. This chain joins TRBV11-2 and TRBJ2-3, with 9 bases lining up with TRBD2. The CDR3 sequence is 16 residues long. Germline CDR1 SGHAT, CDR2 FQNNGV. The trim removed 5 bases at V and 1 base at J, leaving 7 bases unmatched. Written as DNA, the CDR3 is TGTGCCAGCAGCATACTGACTAGCGGACGCACAGATACGCAGTATTTT. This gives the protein CASSILTSGRTDTQYF.

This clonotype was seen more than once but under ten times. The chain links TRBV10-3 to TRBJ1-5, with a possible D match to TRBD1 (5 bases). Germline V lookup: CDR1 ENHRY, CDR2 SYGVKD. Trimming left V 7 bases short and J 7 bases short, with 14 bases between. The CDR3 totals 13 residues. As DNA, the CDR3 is TGTGCCATCATGGGGCAGCTCAACCAGCCCCAGCATTTT. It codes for CAIMGQLNQPQHF.

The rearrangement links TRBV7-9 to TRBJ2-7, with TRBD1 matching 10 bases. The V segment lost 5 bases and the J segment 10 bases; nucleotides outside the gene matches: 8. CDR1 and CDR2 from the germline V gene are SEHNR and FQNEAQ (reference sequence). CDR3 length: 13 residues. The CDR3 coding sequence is TGTGCCAGCAGCGATACCGGGACAGGGGCTCAGTACGTC. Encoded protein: CASSDTGTGAQYV.

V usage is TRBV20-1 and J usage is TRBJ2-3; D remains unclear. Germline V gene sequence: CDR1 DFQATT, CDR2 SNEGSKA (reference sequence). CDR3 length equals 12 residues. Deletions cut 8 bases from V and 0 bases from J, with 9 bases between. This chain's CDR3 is CSPATSTDTQYF. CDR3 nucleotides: TGCAGTCCCGCCACGAGCACAGATACGCAGTATTTT.

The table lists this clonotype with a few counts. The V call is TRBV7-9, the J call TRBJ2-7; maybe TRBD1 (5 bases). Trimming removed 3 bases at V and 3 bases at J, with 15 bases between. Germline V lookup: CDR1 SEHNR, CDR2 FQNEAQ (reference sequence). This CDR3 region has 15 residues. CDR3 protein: CASSFLSQGIYEQYF. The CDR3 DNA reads TGTGCCAGCAGCTTTTTATCCCAGGGAATCTACGAGCAGTACTTC.

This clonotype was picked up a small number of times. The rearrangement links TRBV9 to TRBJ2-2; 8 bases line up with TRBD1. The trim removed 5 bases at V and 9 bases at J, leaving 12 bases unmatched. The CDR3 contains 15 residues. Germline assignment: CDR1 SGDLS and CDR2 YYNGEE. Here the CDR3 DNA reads TGTGCCAGCAGTAATACCGGGACAGGAAGCCGGGAGCTGTTTTTT. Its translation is CASSNTGTGSRELFF.

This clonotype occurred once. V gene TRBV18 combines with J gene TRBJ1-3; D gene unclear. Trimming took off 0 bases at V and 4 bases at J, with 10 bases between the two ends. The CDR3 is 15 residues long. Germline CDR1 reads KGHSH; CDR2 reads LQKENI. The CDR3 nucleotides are TGTGCCAGCTCACCACCAGCCGGGTCGGGAAACACCATATATTTT. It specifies CASSPPAGSGNTIYF.

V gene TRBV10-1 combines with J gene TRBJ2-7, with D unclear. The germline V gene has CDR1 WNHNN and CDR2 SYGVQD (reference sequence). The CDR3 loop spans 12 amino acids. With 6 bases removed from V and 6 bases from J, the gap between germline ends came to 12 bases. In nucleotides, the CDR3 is TGCGCCAGCAGCAACCTAGGTGGCGAGCAGTACTTC. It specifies CASSNLGGEQYF.

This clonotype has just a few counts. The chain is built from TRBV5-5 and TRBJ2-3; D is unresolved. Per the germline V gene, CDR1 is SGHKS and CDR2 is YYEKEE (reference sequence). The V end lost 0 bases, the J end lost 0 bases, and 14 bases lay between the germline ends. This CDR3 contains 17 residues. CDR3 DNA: TGTGCCAGCAGCTTGGGGGTGAGGACCCACAGCACAGATACGCAGTATTTT. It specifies CASSLGVRTHSTDTQYF. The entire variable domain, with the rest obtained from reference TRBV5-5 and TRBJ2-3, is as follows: DAGVTQSPTHLIKTRGQQVTLRCSPISGHKSVSWYQQVLGQGPQFIFQYYEKEERGRGNFPDRFSARQFPNYSSELNVNALLLGDSALYLCASSLGVRTHSTDTQYFGPGTRLTVL.

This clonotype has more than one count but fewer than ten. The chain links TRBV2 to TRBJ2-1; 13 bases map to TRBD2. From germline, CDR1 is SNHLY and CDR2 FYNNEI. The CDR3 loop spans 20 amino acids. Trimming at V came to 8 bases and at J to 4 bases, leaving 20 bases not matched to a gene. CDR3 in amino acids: CASPNKLAGGSQGVYNEQFF. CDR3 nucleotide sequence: TGTGCCAGCCCTAACAAACTAGCGGGGGGGTCCCAGGGGGTTTACAATGAGCAGTTCTTC.

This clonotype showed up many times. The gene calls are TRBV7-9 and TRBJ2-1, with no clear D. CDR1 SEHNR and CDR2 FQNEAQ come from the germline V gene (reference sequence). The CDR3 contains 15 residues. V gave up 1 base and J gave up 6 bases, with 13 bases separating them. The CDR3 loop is CASSLDVNTINEQFF. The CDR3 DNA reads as TGTGCCAGCAGCTTAGATGTGAACACGATCAATGAGCAGTTCTTC. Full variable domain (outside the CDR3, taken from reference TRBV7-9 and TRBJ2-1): DTGVSQNPRHKITKRGQNVTFRCDPISEHNRLYWYRQTLGQGPEFLTYFQNEAQLEKSRLLSDRFSAERPKGSFSTLEIQRTEQGDSAMYLCASSLDVNTINEQFFGPGTRLTVL.

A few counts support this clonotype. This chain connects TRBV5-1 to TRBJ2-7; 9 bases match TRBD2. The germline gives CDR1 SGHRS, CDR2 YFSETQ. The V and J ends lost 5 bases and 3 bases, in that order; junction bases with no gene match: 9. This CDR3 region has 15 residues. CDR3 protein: CASRPSSGTYYEQYF. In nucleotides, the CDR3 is TGCGCCAGCAGGCCATCTAGCGGGACTTACTACGAGCAGTACTTC.

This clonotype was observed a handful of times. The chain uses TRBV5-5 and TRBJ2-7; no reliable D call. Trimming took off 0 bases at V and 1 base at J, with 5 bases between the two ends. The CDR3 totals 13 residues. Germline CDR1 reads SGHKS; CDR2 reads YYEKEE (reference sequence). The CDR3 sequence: CASSLVDSYEQYV. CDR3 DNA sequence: TGTGCCAGCAGCTTGGTCGATTCCTACGAGCAGTACGTC.

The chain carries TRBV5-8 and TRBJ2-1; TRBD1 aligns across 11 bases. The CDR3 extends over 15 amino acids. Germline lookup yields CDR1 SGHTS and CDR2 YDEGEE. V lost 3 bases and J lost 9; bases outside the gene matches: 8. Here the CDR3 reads CASSWTGTGGSEQFF. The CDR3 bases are TGTGCCAGCAGCTGGACCGGGACAGGGGGTAGTGAGCAGTTCTTC.

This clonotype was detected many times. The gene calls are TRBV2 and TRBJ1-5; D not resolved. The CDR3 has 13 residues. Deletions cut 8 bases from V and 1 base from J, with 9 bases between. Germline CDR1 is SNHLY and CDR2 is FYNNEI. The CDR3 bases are TGTGCCAGCGGAGTCCAAAGCAATCAGCCCCAGCATTTT. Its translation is CASGVQSNQPQHF.

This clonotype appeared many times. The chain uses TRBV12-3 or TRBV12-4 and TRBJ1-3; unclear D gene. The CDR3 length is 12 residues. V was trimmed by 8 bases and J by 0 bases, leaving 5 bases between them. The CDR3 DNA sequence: TGTGCCAGCGCGGGCTCTGGAAACACCATATATTTT. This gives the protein CASAGSGNTIYF.

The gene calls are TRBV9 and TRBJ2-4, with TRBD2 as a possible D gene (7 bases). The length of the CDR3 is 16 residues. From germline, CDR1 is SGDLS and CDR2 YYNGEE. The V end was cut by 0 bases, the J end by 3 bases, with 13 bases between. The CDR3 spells CASSVVAGALKNIQYF. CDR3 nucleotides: TGTGCCAGCAGCGTAGTTGCGGGGGCTCTCAAAAACATTCAGTACTTC.

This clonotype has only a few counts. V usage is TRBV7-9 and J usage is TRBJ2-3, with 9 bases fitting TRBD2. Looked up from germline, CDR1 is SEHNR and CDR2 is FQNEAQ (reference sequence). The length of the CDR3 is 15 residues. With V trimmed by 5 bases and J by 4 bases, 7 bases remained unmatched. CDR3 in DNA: TGTGCCAGCAGCACAATTAGCGGGAGTCCAGATACGCAGTATTTT. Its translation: CASSTISGSPDTQYF. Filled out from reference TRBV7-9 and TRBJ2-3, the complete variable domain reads DTGVSQNPRHKITKRGQNVTFRCDPISEHNRLYWYRQTLGQGPEFLTYFQNEAQLEKSRLLSDRFSAERPKGSFSTLEIQRTEQGDSAMYLCASSTISGSPDTQYFGPGTRLTVL.

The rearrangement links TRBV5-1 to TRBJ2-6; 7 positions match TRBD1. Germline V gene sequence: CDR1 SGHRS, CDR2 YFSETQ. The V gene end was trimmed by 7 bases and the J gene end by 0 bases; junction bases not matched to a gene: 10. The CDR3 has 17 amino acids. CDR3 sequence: CASALPGQHSGANVLTF. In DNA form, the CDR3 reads TGCGCCAGCGCCTTACCGGGACAGCACTCTGGGGCCAACGTCCTGACTTTC.

The CDR3 DNA reads TGTGCCAGCAGCTTAGCGCCGTCAGGGGTCACTGAAGCTTTCTTT. Protein product: CASSLAPSGVTEAFF. V usage is TRBV11-1 and J usage is TRBJ1-1, with D possibly being TRBD1 (6 bases). In germline, CDR1 is SGHAT, CDR2 FQDESV (reference sequence). This CDR3 comprises 15 residues. V lost 0 bases and J lost 4, with 12 bases in between. Full variable domain (missing parts from reference TRBV11-1 and TRBJ1-1): EAEVAQSPRYKITEKSQAVAFWCDPISGHATLYWYRQILGQGPELLVQFQDESVVDDSQLPKDRFSAERLKGVDSTLKIQPAELGDSAMYLCASSLAPSGVTEAFFGQGTRLTVV.

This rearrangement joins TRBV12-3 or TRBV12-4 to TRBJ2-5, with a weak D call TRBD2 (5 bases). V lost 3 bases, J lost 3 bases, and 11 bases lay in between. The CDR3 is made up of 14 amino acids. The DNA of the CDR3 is TGTGCCAGCAGTTTTGGGATCGGGGAAGAGACCCAGTACTTC. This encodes CASSFGIGEETQYF.

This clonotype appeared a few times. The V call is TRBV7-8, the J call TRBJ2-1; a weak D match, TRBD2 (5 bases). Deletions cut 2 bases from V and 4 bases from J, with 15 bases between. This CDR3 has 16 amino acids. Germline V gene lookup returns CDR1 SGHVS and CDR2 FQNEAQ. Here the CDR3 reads CASSLLRTGSYNEQFF. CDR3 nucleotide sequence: TGTGCCAGCAGCTTACTCCGGACTGGATCGTACAATGAGCAGTTCTTC.

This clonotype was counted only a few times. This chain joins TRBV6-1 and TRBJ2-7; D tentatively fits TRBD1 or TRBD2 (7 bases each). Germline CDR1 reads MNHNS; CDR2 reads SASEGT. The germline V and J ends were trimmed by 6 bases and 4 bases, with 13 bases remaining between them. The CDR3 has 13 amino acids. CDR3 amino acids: CASRSGDSYEQYV. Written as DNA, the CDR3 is TGTGCCAGCAGAAGCGGGGACAGTTACGAGCAGTACGTC.

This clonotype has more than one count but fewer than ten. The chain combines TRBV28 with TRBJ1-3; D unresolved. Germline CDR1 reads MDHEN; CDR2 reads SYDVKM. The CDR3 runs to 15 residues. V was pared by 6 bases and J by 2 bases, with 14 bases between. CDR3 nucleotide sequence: TGTGCCAGCAGCCCCTTTTCGCAGCCTGGAAACACCATATATTTT. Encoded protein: CASSPFSQPGNTIYF.

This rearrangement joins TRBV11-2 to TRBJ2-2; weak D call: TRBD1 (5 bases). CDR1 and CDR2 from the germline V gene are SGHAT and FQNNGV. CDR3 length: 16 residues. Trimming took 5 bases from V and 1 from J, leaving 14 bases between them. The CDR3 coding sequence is TGTGCCAGCAGCATCAGGACAATCGTGAACACCGGGGAGCTGTTTTTT. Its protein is CASSIRTIVNTGELFF.